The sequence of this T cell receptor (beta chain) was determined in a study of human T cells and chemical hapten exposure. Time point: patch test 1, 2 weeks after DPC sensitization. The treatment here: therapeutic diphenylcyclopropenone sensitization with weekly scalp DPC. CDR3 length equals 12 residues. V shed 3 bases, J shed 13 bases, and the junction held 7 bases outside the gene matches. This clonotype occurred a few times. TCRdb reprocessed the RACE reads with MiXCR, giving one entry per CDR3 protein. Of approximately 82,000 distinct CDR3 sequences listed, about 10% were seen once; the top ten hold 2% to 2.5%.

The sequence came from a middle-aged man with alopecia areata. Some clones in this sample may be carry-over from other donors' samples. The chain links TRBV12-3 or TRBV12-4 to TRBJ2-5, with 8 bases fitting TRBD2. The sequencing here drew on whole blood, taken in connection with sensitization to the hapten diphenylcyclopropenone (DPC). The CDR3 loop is CASSFDGREMYF. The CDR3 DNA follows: TGTGCCAGCAGTTTCGACGGGAGGGAAATGTACTTC.